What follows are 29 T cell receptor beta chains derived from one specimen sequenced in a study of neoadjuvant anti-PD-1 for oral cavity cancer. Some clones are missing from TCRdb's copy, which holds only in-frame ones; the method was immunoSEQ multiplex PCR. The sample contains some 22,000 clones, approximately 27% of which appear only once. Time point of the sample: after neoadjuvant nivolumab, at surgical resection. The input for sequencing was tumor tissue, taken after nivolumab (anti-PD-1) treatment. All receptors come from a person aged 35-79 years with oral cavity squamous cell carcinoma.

The CDR3 is CASRQTGTVSSQPQHF. CDR3 DNA: TGTGCCAGCAGGCAAACCGGGACCGTATCTTCTCAGCCCCAGCATTTT. The chain combines TRBV28 with TRBJ1-5, with D perhaps TRBD1 (5 bases). This CDR3 has 16 amino acids. In germline, CDR1 is MDHEN, CDR2 SYDVKM. V dropped 6 bases and J dropped 6 bases, with 21 bases sitting between them.

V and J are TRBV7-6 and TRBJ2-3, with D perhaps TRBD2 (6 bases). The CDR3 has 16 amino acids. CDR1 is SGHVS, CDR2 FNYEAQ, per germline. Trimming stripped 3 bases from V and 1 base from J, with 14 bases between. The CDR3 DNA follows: TGTGCCAGCAGCTTGGGCTTGCGGAGGGGCACAGATACGCAGTATTTT. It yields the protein CASSLGLRRGTDTQYF.

The CDR3 sequence is CASSPGWTDSYEQYF. In nucleotides, the CDR3 is TGCGCCAGCAGCCCCGGCTGGACAGACTCCTACGAGCAGTACTTC. The chain couples TRBV4-1 to TRBJ2-7; D is perhaps TRBD1 (6 bases). Germline CDR1 is MGHRA and CDR2 is YSYEKL. This CDR3 has 15 residues. Trimming pared 4 bases from V and 0 bases from J, leaving 13 bases between.

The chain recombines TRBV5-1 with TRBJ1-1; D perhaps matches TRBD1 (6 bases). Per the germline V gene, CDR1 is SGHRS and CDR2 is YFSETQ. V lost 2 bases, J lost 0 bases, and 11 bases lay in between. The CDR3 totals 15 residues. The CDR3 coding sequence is TGCGCCAGCAGCTTCGGACAGCCGATGAACACTGAAGCTTTCTTT. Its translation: CASSFGQPMNTEAFF.

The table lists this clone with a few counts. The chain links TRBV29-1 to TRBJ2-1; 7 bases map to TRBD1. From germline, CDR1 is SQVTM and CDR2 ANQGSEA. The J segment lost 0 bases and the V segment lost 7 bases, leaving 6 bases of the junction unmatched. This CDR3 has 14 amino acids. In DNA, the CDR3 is TGCAGCGCGGACGGGACAGTCTCCTACAATGAGCAGTTCTTC. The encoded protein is CSADGTVSYNEQFF.

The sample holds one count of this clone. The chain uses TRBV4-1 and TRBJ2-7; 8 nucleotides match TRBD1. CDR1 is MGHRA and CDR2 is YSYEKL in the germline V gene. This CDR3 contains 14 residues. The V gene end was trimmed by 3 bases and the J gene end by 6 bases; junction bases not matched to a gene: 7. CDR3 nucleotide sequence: TGCGCCAGCAGCCACGGACAGGGAGCGGGCGAGCAGTACTTC. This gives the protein CASSHGQGAGEQYF.

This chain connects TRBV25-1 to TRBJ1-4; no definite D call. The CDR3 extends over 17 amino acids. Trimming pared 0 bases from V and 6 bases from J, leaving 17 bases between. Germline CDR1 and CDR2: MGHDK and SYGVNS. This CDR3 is CASSEYLNSGWDEKLFF. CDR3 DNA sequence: TGTGCCAGCAGTGAATACCTGAATAGTGGTTGGGATGAAAAACTGTTTTTT. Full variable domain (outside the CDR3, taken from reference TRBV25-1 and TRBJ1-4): EADIYQTPRYLVIGTGKKITLECSQTMGHDKMYWYQQDPGMELHLIHYSYGVNSTEKGDLSSESTVSRIRTEHFPLTLESARPSHTSQYLCASSEYLNSGWDEKLFFGSGTQLSVL.

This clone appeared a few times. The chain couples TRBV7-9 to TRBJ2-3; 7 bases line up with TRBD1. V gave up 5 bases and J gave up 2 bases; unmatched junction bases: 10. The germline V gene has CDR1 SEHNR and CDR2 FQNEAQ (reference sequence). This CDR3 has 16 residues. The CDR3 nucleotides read TGTGCCAGCAGCCCTCAGACAGGGAAGTACACAGATACGCAGTATTTT. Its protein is CASSPQTGKYTDTQYF.

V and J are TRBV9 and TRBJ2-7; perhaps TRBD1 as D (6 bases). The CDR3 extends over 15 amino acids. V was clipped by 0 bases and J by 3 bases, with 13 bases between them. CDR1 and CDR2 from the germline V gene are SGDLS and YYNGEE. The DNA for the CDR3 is TGTGCCAGCAGCGTAGGGCAGGGGAGTTTCTACGAGCAGTACTTC. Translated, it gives CASSVGQGSFYEQYF.

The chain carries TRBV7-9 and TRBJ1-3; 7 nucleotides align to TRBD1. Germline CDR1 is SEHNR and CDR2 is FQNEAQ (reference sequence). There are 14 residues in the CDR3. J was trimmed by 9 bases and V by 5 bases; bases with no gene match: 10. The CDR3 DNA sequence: TGTGCCAGCAGCCCGAGACAGGGACGTGGCACCATATATTTT. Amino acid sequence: CASSPRQGRGTIYF.

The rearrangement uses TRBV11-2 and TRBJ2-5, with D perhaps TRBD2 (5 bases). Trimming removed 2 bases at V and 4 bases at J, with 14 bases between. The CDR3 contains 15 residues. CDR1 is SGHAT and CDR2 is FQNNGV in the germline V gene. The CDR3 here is CASSLNAGIPETQYF. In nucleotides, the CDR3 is TGTGCCAGCAGCTTAAACGCCGGGATTCCAGAGACCCAGTACTTC.

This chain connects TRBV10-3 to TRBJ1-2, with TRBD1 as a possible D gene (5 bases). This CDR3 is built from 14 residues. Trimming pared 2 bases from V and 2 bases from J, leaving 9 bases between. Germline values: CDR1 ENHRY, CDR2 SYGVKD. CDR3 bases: TGTGCCATCAGTGAGGCAGGGACGAACTATGGCTACACCTTC. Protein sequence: CAISEAGTNYGYTF.

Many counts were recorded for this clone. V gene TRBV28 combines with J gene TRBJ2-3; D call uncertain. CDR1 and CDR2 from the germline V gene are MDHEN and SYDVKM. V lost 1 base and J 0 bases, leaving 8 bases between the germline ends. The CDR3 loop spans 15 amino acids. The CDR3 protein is CASSLLGGSTDTQYF. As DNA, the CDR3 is TGTGCCAGCAGTTTATTGGGCGGAAGCACAGATACGCAGTATTTT.

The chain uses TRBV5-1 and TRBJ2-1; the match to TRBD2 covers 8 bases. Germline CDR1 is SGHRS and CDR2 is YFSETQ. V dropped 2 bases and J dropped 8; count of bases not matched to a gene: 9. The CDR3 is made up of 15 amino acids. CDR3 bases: TGCGCCAGCAGCTTTAGCGGGGTCTCCCTCGATGAGCAGTTCTTC. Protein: CASSFSGVSLDEQFF.

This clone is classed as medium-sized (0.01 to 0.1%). The CDR3 loop is CSVTGHEPYEQYF. CDR3 coding DNA: TGCAGCGTAACGGGACACGAACCCTACGAGCAGTACTTC. The chain joins TRBV29-1 to TRBJ2-7, with a tentative D call TRBD1 (6 bases). The CDR3 has 13 amino acids. The germline V gene encodes CDR1 SQVTM and CDR2 ANQGSEA. The V and J ends lost 6 bases and 2 bases respectively, with 14 bases between them.

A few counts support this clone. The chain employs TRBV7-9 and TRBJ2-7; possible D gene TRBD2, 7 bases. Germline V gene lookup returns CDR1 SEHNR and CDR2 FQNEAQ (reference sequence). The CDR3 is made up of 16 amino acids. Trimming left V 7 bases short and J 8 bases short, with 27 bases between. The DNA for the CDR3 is TGTGCCAGCATCCTAGTACCCGGGACAACGACTAGCAAGCAGTACTTC. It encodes CASILVPGTTTSKQYF.

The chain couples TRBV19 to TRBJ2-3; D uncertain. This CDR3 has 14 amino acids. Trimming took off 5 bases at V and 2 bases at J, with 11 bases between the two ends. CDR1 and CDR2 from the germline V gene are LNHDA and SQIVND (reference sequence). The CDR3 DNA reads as TGTGCCAGTAGTCACCCCTCTGTCACAGATACGCAGTATTTT. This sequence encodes CASSHPSVTDTQYF. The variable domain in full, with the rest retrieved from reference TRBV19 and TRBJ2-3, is DGGITQSPKYLFRKEGQNVTLSCEQNLNHDAMYWYRQDPGQGLRLIYYSQIVNDFQKGDIAEGYSVSREKKESFPLTVTSAQKNPTAFYLCASSHPSVTDTQYFGPGTRLTVL.

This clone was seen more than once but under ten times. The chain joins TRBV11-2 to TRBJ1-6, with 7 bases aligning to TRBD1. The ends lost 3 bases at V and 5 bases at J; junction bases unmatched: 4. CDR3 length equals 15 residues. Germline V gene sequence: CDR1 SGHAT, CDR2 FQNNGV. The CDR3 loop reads CASSFMGQNNSPLHF. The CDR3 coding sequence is TGTGCCAGCAGCTTCATGGGACAGAATAATTCACCCCTCCACTTT.

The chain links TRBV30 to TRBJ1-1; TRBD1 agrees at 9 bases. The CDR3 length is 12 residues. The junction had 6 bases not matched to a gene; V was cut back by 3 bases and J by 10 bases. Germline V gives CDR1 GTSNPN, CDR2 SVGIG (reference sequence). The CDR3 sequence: CAWRRDRDAAFF. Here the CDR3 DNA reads TGTGCCTGGAGACGGGACAGGGATGCAGCTTTCTTT.

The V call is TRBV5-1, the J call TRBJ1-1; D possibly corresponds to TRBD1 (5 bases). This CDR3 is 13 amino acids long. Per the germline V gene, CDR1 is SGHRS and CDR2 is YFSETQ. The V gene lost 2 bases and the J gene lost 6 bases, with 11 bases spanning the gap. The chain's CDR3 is CASSFGEQAEAFF. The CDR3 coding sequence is TGCGCCAGCAGCTTCGGTGAACAGGCTGAAGCTTTCTTT.

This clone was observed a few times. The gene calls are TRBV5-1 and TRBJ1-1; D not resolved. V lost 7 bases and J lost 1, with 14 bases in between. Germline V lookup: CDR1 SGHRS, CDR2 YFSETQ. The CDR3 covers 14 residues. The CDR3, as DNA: TGCGCCAGCGTTGACGGGAGCTCGAACACTGAAGCTTTCTTT. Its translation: CASVDGSSNTEAFF.

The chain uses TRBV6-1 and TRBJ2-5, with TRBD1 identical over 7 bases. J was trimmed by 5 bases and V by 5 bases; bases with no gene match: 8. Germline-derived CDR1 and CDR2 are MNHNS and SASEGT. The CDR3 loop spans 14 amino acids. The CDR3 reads CASSTAGGVETQYF. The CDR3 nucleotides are TGTGCCAGCAGTACGGCAGGGGGAGTGGAGACCCAGTACTTC.

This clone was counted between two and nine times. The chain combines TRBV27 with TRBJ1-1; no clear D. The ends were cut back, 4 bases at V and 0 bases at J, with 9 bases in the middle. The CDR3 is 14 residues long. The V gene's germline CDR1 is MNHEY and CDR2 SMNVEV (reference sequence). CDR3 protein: CASSSHAMNTEAFF. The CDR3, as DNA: TGTGCCAGCAGTTCCCATGCGATGAACACTGAAGCTTTCTTT.

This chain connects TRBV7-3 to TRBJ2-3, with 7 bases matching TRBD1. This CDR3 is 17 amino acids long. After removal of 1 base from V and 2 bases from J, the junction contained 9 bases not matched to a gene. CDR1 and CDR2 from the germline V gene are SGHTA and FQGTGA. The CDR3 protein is CASSLIAAGGFTDTQYF. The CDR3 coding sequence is TGTGCCAGCAGCTTAATTGCGGCAGGGGGATTCACAGATACGCAGTATTTT.

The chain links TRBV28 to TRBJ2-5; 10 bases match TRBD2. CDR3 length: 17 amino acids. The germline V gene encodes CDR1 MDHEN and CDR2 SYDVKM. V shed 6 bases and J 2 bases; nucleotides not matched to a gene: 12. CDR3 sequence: CASSRPTGLAEQETQYF. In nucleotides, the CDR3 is TGTGCCAGCAGCAGACCTACCGGACTAGCGGAGCAAGAGACCCAGTACTTC.

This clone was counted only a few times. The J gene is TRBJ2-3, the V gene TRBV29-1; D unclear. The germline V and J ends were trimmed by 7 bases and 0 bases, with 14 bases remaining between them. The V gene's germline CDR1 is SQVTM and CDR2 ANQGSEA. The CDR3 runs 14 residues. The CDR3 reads CSGDYADSTDTQYF. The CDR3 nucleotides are TGCAGCGGCGATTACGCTGATAGCACAGATACGCAGTATTTT.

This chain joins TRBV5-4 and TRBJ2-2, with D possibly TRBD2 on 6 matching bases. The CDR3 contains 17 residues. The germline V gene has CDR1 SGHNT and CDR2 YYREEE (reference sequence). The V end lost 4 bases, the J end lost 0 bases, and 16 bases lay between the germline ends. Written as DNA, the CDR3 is TGTGCCAGCAGCGTCCCTCTGGCGGGGACGAACACCGGGGAGCTGTTTTTT. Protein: CASSVPLAGTNTGELFF.

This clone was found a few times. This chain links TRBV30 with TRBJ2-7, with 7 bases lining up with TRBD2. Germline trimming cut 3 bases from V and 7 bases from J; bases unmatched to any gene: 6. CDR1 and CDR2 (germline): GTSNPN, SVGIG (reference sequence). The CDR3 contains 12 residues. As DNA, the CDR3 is TGTGCCTGGAGCATCCCAGCGGGGGAGCAGTACTTC. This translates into CAWSIPAGEQYF.

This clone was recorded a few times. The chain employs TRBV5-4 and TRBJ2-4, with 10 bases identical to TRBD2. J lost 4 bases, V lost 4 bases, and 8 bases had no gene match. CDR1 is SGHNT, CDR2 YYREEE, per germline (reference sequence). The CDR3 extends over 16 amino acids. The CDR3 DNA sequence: TGTGCCAGCAGCAAGTCTAGCGGGGGCCCAAAAAACATTCAGTACTTC. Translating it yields CASSKSSGGPKNIQYF.